The rows below give T cell receptor beta chains drawn from one sample of a study of blood T cell repertoires in COVID-19. Sequencing used immunoSEQ multiplex PCR; TCRdb keeps in-frame clones, though not all of them. The data contain some 290,000 clones, roughly 90% of them singletons. Sequenced input: peripheral blood. All receptors derive from a woman aged 30 to 39 with COVID-19, enrolled during active disease. Each CDR3 is given without its conserved first and last residue. Each record gives: CDR3 protein, J gene, V gene.

CDR3aa: ASSETSGALNSPLH; j_gene: TRBJ1-6; v_gene: TRBV13
CDR3aa: ASSLSPSGGGQETQY; j_gene: TRBJ2-5; v_gene: TRBV27
CDR3aa: ASSRQGGSEAF; j_gene: TRBJ1-1; v_gene: TRBV5-1
CDR3aa: ASSQVAGGAGADTQY; j_gene: TRBJ2-3; v_gene: TRBV4-2
CDR3aa: ASLEAVNTEAF; j_gene: TRBJ1-1; v_gene: TRBV19
CDR3aa: ASSSGGAGYT; j_gene: TRBJ1-2; v_gene: TRBV5-1
CDR3aa: ASRGGSGIGEKLF; j_gene: TRBJ1-4; v_gene: TRBV9
CDR3aa: ASSIGTVYQPQH; j_gene: TRBJ1-5; v_gene: TRBV19
CDR3aa: ASSLQNIQY; j_gene: TRBJ2-4; v_gene: TRBV28
CDR3aa: ASSLQGAHYGYT; j_gene: TRBJ1-2; v_gene: TRBV5-4
CDR3aa: ASSMGRGSKNEKLF; j_gene: TRBJ1-4; v_gene: TRBV19
CDR3aa: ASTASLGRAGPEAF; j_gene: TRBJ1-1; v_gene: TRBV28
CDR3aa: SVFFLGGIYEQY; j_gene: TRBJ2-7; v_gene: TRBV29-1
CDR3aa: ASSSVGGPGEKLF; j_gene: TRBJ1-4; v_gene: TRBV6-6
CDR3aa: ASGGRTTEAF; j_gene: TRBJ1-1; v_gene: TRBV23-1
CDR3aa: ASSYSDRQHYL; j_gene: TRBJ2-1; v_gene: TRBV6-5
CDR3aa: ASSLASAVTQY; j_gene: TRBJ2-3; v_gene: TRBV7-2
CDR3aa: ASSLVAGGTGELF; j_gene: TRBJ2-2; v_gene: TRBV7-6
CDR3aa: ATSDNRGRSYGYT; j_gene: TRBJ1-2; v_gene: TRBV24-1
CDR3aa: ASSSLARGRETQY; j_gene: TRBJ2-5; v_gene: TRBV28
CDR3aa: ASSHSRVVGYTQY; j_gene: TRBJ2-3; v_gene: TRBV3-1/TRBV3-2
CDR3aa: ASRQQGAPGEKLF; j_gene: TRBJ1-4; v_gene: TRBV2
CDR3aa: ASSTPFTGDNQPQH; j_gene: TRBJ1-5; v_gene: TRBV6-6
CDR3aa: ASSLDPVSYNEQF; j_gene: TRBJ2-1; v_gene: TRBV11-3
CDR3aa: ASLSGTRGVDTQY; j_gene: TRBJ2-3; v_gene: TRBV5-1
CDR3aa: ASSSPGVGYGYT; j_gene: TRBJ1-2; v_gene: TRBV19
CDR3aa: ASSPLAGGNTGELF; j_gene: TRBJ2-2; v_gene: TRBV5-1
CDR3aa: ASRTGYNSPLH; j_gene: TRBJ1-6; v_gene: TRBV7-9
CDR3aa: ASSFWQDNSPLH; j_gene: TRBJ1-6; v_gene: TRBV12-1
CDR3aa: ASGVNTEAF; j_gene: TRBJ1-1; v_gene: TRBV11-2
CDR3aa: ASSPGGGLLAKNIQY; j_gene: TRBJ2-4; v_gene: TRBV11-2
CDR3aa: ASSFGSSGRPTGELF; j_gene: TRBJ2-2; v_gene: TRBV5-4
CDR3aa: ASSLETANEKLF; j_gene: TRBJ1-4; v_gene: TRBV5-1
CDR3aa: ASSPPEDRSPYEQY; j_gene: TRBJ2-7; v_gene: TRBV18
CDR3aa: ASSILGGVRETQY; j_gene: TRBJ2-5; v_gene: TRBV19
CDR3aa: ASSVALGTADNSPLH; j_gene: TRBJ1-6; v_gene: TRBV9
CDR3aa: ASSSPSRNEKLF; j_gene: TRBJ1-4; v_gene: TRBV6-5
CDR3aa: ASSVGAGAPRRTQY; j_gene: TRBJ2-5; v_gene: TRBV9
CDR3aa: ASSYPGGLRGNTIY; j_gene: TRBJ1-3; v_gene: TRBV28
CDR3aa: SVGRNTEAF; j_gene: TRBJ1-1; v_gene: TRBV29-1
CDR3aa: ASSGGSTGMNTEAF; j_gene: TRBJ1-1; v_gene: TRBV27
CDR3aa: AWSVTGAEAF; j_gene: TRBJ1-1; v_gene: TRBV30
CDR3aa: ASSQDRGGEQF; j_gene: TRBJ2-1; v_gene: TRBV14
CDR3aa: ASSPGGRSTEAF; j_gene: TRBJ1-1; v_gene: TRBV6-6
CDR3aa: ASSLRQAAYEQY; j_gene: TRBJ2-7; v_gene: TRBV13
CDR3aa: ASSQTAGPGELF; j_gene: TRBJ2-2; v_gene: TRBV6-5
CDR3aa: ASRTGSFYGYT; j_gene: TRBJ1-2; v_gene: TRBV6-5
CDR3aa: ASQDNAGNTIY; j_gene: TRBJ1-3; v_gene: TRBV2
CDR3aa: ASSQGRQGNTGELF; j_gene: TRBJ2-2; v_gene: TRBV3-1/TRBV3-2
CDR3aa: SVQGTNYGYT; j_gene: TRBJ1-2; v_gene: TRBV29-1
CDR3aa: AIRRTGGYEQY; j_gene: TRBJ2-7; v_gene: TRBV10-3
CDR3aa: ASSIQSDRIYTEAF; j_gene: TRBJ1-1; v_gene: TRBV19
CDR3aa: ASGATGAANYGYT; j_gene: TRBJ1-2; v_gene: TRBV2
CDR3aa: ASSYGLINEQF; j_gene: TRBJ2-1; v_gene: TRBV6-5
CDR3aa: ASSESGTGFRNTIY; j_gene: TRBJ1-3; v_gene: TRBV6-1
CDR3aa: ASSFERTEAF; j_gene: TRBJ1-1; v_gene: TRBV3-1/TRBV3-2
CDR3aa: ASESRGFEAF; j_gene: TRBJ1-1; v_gene: TRBV6-5
CDR3aa: ASSRGQFSGNTIY; j_gene: TRBJ1-3; v_gene: TRBV6-5
CDR3aa: ASRGTGDQPQH; j_gene: TRBJ1-5; v_gene: TRBV12-3/TRBV12-4
CDR3aa: ASSTGTPNTGELF; j_gene: TRBJ2-2; v_gene: TRBV7-9